These 3 T cell receptor beta chains were sequenced from one sample in a study of neurological immune-mediated disorders. TCRdb ran MiXCR on the 5' RACE reads and lists one entry per CDR3 protein. The sample shows around 83,000 distinct CDR3 sequences, less than 15% of them seen only once. The sequencing sample was made of PBMCs. The origin of the receptors is a woman between 45 and 65 years old in good health.

Ten or more counts support this clonotype. The chain links TRBV18 to TRBJ1-2, with a tentative D call TRBD1 (5 bases). Deletions cut 3 bases from V and 5 bases from J, with 10 bases between. The length of the CDR3 is 13 residues. CDR1 and CDR2 (germline): KGHSH, LQKENI. The CDR3 DNA follows: TGTGCCAGCTCACCCGACAGCGGTTATGGCTACACCTTC. Protein product: CASSPDSGYGYTF.

This clonotype was found many times. The chain employs TRBV5-1 and TRBJ2-1; 9 positions match TRBD2. The CDR3 is 15 amino acids. From germline, CDR1 is SGHRS and CDR2 YFSETQ. V shed 5 bases, J shed 4 bases, and the junction held 7 bases outside the gene matches. The CDR3 spells CASRTIAGDYNEQFF. The CDR3 coding sequence is TGCGCCAGCAGGACAATAGCGGGAGATTACAATGAGCAGTTCTTC.

In this sample, this clonotype turned up a few times. The V gene is TRBV7-2, the J gene TRBJ2-2; 11 bases align to TRBD1. The trim removed 5 bases at V and 5 bases at J, leaving 7 bases unmatched. The CDR3 loop spans 16 amino acids. From germline, CDR1 is SGHTA and CDR2 FQGNSA. CDR3 sequence reads: CASSLLGQGVTGELFF. The CDR3 nucleotides read TGTGCCAGCAGCCTACTGGGACAGGGGGTAACCGGGGAGCTGTTTTTT. Full variable domain (missing parts from reference TRBV7-2 and TRBJ2-2): GAGVSQSPSNKVTEKGKDVELRCDPISGHTALYWYRQSLGQGLEFLIYFQGNSAPDKSGLPSDRFSAERTGGSVSTLTIQRTQQEDSAVYLCASSLLGQGVTGELFFGEGSRLTVL.